This T cell receptor beta chain appears in the sequencing data of a study of blood T cell repertoires in COVID-19. Study-level information: The samples span acute and convalescent COVID-19 from the United States, Italy and Spain. PBMCs, B-cell-depleted T cells, or T cells were the source of the cDNA or gDNA that made up the material.

Participants were aged about 18 to 89 years from 24 US areas. Self-reported history from a screening survey and questionnaire set each donor's cohort. Trimming took 7 bases from V and 7 from J, leaving 13 bases between them. The CDR3 consists of 11 residues. In germline, CDR1 is SQVTM, CDR2 ANQGSEA. Produced via immunoSEQ multiplex PCR; TCRdb's table is partial and in-frame only. The sample yields fewer than 250,000 clones, roughly 84% seen once. The sequencing sample was made of PBMCs or T cells enriched from blood (not recorded which). This TCR was sampled from a woman in her twenties or thirties who had recovered from COVID-19. The rearrangement uses TRBV29-1 and TRBJ1-2; no definite D call. The CDR3 DNA follows: TGCAGCGGCGGCAGTGGGTCTGGCTACACCTTC. This encodes CSGGSGSGYTF.